This TCR beta chain was found in a study of T cells after posttransplantation cyclophosphamide. This clone was seen once. The antigen is unknown. Using immunoSEQ multiplex PCR, the repertoire was profiled, and TCRdb retains in-frame clones only, with some absent. The sample lists roughly 3,600 clones, approximately 65% seen once, with approximately 25% in the top ten. The germline V and J ends were trimmed by 5 bases and 0 bases, with 20 bases remaining between them. CDR1 is SGHVS, CDR2 FNYEAQ, per germline. The CDR3 is 18 amino acids. Study-wide results and caveats: TRB overlap between skin or GI tissue T cells and blood was limited.

The material sequenced was memory CD8+ T cells sorted from blood. The receptor comes from a man aged 30-40 years in good health and a related stem cell transplant donor. The chain joins TRBV7-6 to TRBJ2-1, with D maybe TRBD2 (5 bases). CDR3 DNA sequence: TGTGCCAGCAGCCCGGGCGGGTTGGACGAGAGCTCCTACAATGAGCAGTTCTTC. This encodes CASSPGGLDESSYNEQFF.